Below are 6 T cell receptor beta chains sequenced from a single sample in a study of T cell responses to AZD1222 COVID-19 vaccine. Repertoires were generated with immunoSEQ multiplex PCR, while TCRdb's copy carries only in-frame clones and drops some. The sample lists approximately 150,000 clones, roughly 86% occurring once. The sequenced sample was peripheral blood, obtained 28 days after the second dose of the MenACWY control vaccine. Every receptor here comes from an adult who received the MenACWY meningococcal vaccine as a control.

This clone appeared once. V usage is TRBV7-8 and J usage is TRBJ2-1; possible D gene TRBD1, 6 bases. This CDR3 has 16 amino acids. Per the germline V gene, CDR1 is SGHVS and CDR2 is FQNEAQ. V lost 2 bases to trimming and J lost 3 bases, with 14 bases between them. CDR3 in DNA: TGTGCCAGCAGCTTATATCGGACAGATTTCTACAATGAGCAGTTCTTC. This gives the protein CASSLYRTDFYNEQFF.

This clone was picked up one time. The chain is built from TRBV9 and TRBJ2-2; 9 bases align to TRBD1. Germline V gene lookup returns CDR1 SGDLS and CDR2 YYNGEE. The length of the CDR3 is 16 residues. Trimming took 4 bases from V and 1 from J; bases not matched to a gene: 5. The CDR3 DNA sequence: TGTGCCAGCAGCCCCTTGGACAGGGGGAACACCGGGGAGCTGTTTTTT. It encodes CASSPLDRGNTGELFF.

V is TRBV7-9 and J is TRBJ1-3; a possible D gene is TRBD1 (5 bases). V gave up 3 bases and J gave up 2 bases, with 8 bases separating them. CDR1 is SEHNR and CDR2 is FQNEAQ in the germline V gene (reference sequence). The CDR3 loop spans 14 amino acids. CDR3 protein: CASSFRGAGNTIYF. CDR3 sequence (DNA): TGTGCCAGCAGCTTCCGGGGGGCTGGAAACACCATATATTTT.

J is TRBJ2-4 and V is TRBV7-2; D not certain. Trimming pared 2 bases from V and 0 bases from J, leaving 8 bases between. The CDR3 spans 15 residues. Germline loops: CDR1 SGHTA, CDR2 FQGNSA. The CDR3 is CASSLIRIAKNIQYF. The DNA for the CDR3 is TGTGCCAGCAGCTTAATTAGAATAGCCAAAAACATTCAGTACTTC.

This chain uses TRBV5-4 with TRBJ2-1; 13 bases match TRBD2. V trimming: 4 bases; J trimming: 8 bases; junction bases outside the gene matches: 6. CDR1 and CDR2 (germline): SGHNT, YYREEE (reference sequence). The CDR3 sequence is 15 residues long. The CDR3 is CASSLRTSGGYEQFF. CDR3 DNA: TGTGCCAGCAGCCTACGGACTAGCGGGGGATATGAGCAGTTCTTC.

The gene calls are TRBV7-9 and TRBJ2-3, with 12 bases fitting TRBD2. V lost 5 bases to trimming and J lost 6 bases; unmatched junction nucleotides: 12. This CDR3 is built from 17 residues. CDR1 and CDR2 from the germline V gene are SEHNR and FQNEAQ (reference sequence). CDR3 DNA: TGTGCCAGCAGCCAACCAGAGACTAGCGGGAGTGACGATACGCAGTATTTT. It is translated as CASSQPETSGSDDTQYF.